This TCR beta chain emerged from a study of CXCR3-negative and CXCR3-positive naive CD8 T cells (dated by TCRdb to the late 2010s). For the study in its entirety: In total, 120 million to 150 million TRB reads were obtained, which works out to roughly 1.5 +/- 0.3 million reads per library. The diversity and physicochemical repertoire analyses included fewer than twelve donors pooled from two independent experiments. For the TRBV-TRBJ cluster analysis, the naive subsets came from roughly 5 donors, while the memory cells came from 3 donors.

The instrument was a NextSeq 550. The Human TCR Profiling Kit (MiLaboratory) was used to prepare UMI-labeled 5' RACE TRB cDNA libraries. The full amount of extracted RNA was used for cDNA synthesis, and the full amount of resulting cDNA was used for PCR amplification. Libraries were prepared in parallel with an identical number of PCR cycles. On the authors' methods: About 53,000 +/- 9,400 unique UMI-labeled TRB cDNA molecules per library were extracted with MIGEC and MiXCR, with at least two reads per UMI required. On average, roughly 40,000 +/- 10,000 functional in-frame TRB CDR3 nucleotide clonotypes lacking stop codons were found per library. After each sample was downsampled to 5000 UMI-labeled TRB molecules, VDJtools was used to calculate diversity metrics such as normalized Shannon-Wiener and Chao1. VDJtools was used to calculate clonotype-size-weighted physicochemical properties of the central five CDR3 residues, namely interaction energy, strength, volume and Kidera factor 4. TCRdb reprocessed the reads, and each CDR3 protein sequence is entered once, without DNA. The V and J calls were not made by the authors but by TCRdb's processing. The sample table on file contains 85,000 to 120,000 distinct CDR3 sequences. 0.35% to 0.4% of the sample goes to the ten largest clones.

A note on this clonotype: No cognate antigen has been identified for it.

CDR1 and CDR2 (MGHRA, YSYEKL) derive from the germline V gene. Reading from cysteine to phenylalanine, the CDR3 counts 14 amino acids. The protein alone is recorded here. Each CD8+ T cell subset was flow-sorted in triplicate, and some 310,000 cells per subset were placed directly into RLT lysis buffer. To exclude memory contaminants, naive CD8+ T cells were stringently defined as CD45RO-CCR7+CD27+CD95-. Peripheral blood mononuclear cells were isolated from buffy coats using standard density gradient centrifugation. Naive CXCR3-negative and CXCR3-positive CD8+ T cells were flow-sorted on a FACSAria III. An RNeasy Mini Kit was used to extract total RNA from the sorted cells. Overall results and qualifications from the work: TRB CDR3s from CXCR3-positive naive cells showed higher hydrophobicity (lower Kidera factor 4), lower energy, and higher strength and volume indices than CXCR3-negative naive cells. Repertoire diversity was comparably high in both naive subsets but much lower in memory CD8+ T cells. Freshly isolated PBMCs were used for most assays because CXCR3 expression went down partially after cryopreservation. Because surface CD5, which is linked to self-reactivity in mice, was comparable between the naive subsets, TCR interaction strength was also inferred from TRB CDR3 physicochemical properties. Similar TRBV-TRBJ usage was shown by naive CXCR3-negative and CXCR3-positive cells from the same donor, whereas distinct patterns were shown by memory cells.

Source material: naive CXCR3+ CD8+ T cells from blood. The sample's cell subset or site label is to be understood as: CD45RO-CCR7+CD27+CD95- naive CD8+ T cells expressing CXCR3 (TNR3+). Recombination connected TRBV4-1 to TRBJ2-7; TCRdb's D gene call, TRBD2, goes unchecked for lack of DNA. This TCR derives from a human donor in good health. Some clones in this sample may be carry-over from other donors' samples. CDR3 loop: CASSHRLALYEQYF.